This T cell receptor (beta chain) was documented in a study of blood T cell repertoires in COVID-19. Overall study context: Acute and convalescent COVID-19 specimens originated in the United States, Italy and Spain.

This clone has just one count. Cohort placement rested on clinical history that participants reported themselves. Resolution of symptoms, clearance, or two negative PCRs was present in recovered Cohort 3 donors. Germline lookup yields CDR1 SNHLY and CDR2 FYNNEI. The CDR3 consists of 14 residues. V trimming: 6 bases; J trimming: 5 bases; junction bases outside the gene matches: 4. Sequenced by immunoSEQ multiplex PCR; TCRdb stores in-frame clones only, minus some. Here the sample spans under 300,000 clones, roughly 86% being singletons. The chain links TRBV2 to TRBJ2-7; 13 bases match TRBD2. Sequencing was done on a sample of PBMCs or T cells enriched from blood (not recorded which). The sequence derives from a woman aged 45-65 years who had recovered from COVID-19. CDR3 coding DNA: TGTGCCAGCAGAGGACTAGCGGGAGCGCACGAGCAGTACTTC. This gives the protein CASRGLAGAHEQYF.